This is a list of T cell receptor beta chains from one sample in a study of technical replicates of blood from a handful of donors. Clones were read by immunoSEQ multiplex PCR, and TCRdb kept only the in-frame ones, dropping some. This sample has some 15,000 clones, with 80% to 90% found just once. Material: PBMCs. The source of these receptors is a human donor in good health. Both conserved end residues are part of each CDR3. The D gene is left open where the match is weak. Size is omitted from some rows. Given values are once, few, many or a class for expanded clones.

J gene	V gene	D gene	clone size	CDR3 protein	CDR3 DNA
TRBJ2-5	TRBV7-7	TRBD1	-	CASSPRTGGGETQYF	TGTGCCAGCAGCCCCCGGACAGGGGGCGGGGAGACCCAGTACTTC
TRBJ2-7	TRBV7-9	TRBD1	medium-sized	CASSLGQGFAEQYF	TGTGCCAGCAGTTTGGGACAGGGATTTGCCGAGCAGTACTTC
TRBJ2-2	TRBV27	-	-	CASSLRVRTGELFF	TGTGCCAGCAGTTTGAGGGTTCGGACCGGGGAGCTGTTTTTT
TRBJ2-1	TRBV28	-	once	CASSFFRGSSYNEQFF	TGTGCCAGCAGTTTTTTTCGGGGAAGCTCCTACAATGAGCAGTTCTTC
TRBJ1-2	TRBV4-1	-	-	CASSQEGGMLGGYTF	TGCGCCAGCAGCCAAGAGGGTGGAATGTTGGGCGGCTACACCTTC
TRBJ1-2	TRBV11-2	-	-	CASSPPRVGYTF	TGTGCCAGCAGTCCCCCCAGGGTTGGCTACACCTTC
TRBJ2-2	TRBV7-8	TRBD2	-	CASSPSGSYTGELFF	TGTGCCAGCAGCCCCAGCGGGAGCTATACCGGGGAGCTGTTTTTT
TRBJ2-1	TRBV10-3	TRBD2	few	CATRPHLAGDGSYNEQFF	TGTGCCACCCGGCCCCATCTAGCGGGAGATGGATCCTACAATGAGCAGTTCTTC
TRBJ2-7	TRBV28	TRBD2	-	CASSLDSSGTYEQYF	TGTGCCAGCAGTCTCGACTCTAGCGGGACCTACGAGCAGTACTTC
TRBJ2-7	TRBV5-1	-	-	CASSVGHTYEQYF	TGCGCCAGCAGCGTTGGACATACCTACGAGCAGTACTTC
TRBJ2-2	TRBV7-9	-	-	CASSSYSALASRELFF	TGTGCCAGCAGCTCTTATTCGGCGCTAGCCAGCCGGGAGCTGTTTTTT
TRBJ1-5	TRBV19	-	-	CASTPRGSNQPQHF	TGTGCCAGTACACCCAGGGGTAGCAATCAGCCCCAGCATTTT
TRBJ2-1	TRBV10-3	-	-	CAISESGDSYNEQFF	TGTGCCATCAGTGAGTCGGGGGACTCTTACAATGAGCAGTTCTTC
TRBJ2-2	TRBV5-6	-	-	CASSPGSGNTGELFF	TGTGCCAGCAGCCCTGGATCGGGAAACACCGGGGAGCTGTTTTTT
TRBJ2-7	TRBV27	-	once	CASSLWTVPYEQYF	TGTGCCAGCAGTTTATGGACAGTACCCTACGAGCAGTACTTC
TRBJ2-7	TRBV6-5	TRBD2	-	CASSYGDSTGGEYF	TGTGCCAGCAGTTACGGTGACTCGACCGGGGGGGAGTACTTC
TRBJ2-3	TRBV2	-	-	CAPSRGSTDTQYF	TGTGCCCCCTCCCGGGGGAGTACGGATACGCAGTATTTT
TRBJ1-5	TRBV6-5	-	-	CASSLQGFNQPQHF	TGTGCCAGCAGCCTACAGGGATTCAATCAGCCCCAGCATTTT
TRBJ2-1	TRBV5-1	TRBD2	-	CASSLTSGSWNNEQFF	TGCGCCAGCAGCTTGACTAGCGGGAGTTGGAACAATGAGCAGTTCTTC
TRBJ2-3	TRBV10-3	TRBD2	-	CAISAPTSSGRQDTQYF	TGTGCCATCAGTGCCCCCACGTCTAGCGGGAGACAAGATACGCAGTATTTT
TRBJ2-1	TRBV10-3	TRBD2	-	CAISAEREGLYNEQFF	TGTGCCATCAGTGCCGAGCGGGAGGGCCTCTACAATGAGCAGTTCTTC
TRBJ1-6	TRBV5-1	-	-	CASSLASRSPLHF	TGCGCCAGCAGCTTGGCCTCTAGGTCACCCCTCCACTTT
TRBJ2-3	TRBV28	TRBD2	-	CASSSLGGSGRVADTQYF	TGTGCCAGCAGCTCCCTCGGGGGTAGCGGGAGGGTGGCAGATACGCAGTATTTT
TRBJ2-6	TRBV5-1	-	-	CASSPVADGANVLTF	TGCGCCAGCAGCCCGGTAGCGGATGGGGCCAACGTCCTGACTTTC
TRBJ2-5	TRBV5-6	-	-	CASRLSGETQYF	TGTGCCAGCAGACTTTCAGGGGAGACCCAGTACTTC
TRBJ2-4	TRBV9	TRBD2	-	CASSVGLAGVNIQYF	TGTGCCAGCAGCGTTGGACTAGCGGGAGTTAACATTCAGTACTTC
TRBJ2-6	TRBV5-4	-	-	CASRGSGANVLTF	TGTGCCAGCCGGGGCTCTGGGGCCAACGTCCTGACTTTC
TRBJ2-7	TRBV6-5	-	-	CASTRSGSYEQYF	TGTGCCAGCACCCGTAGCGGCTCCTACGAGCAGTACTTC
TRBJ1-3	TRBV10-1	-	-	CARNRTPQTGNTIYF	TGCGCCCGAAACAGGACGCCCCAGACGGGAAACACCATATATTTT
TRBJ2-1	TRBV4-1	TRBD2	few	CASSPGERGYNEQFF	TGCGCCAGCAGCCCGGGAGAGCGGGGCTACAATGAGCAGTTCTTC
TRBJ2-7	TRBV12-2	-	-	CASRPLILLRPLEQYF	TGTGCAAGTCGCCCTCTTATATTGTTACGTCCACTCGAGCAGTACTTC
TRBJ2-7	TRBV10-3	-	-	CAISKDIYEQYF	TGTGCCATCAGTAAGGACATCTACGAGCAGTACTTC
TRBJ1-2	TRBV6-1	-	-	CASTLGQANYGYTF	TGTGCCAGCACGCTGGGACAAGCTAACTATGGCTACACCTTC
TRBJ2-5	TRBV5-1	TRBD2	-	CASSLSGLDPLGETQYF	TGCGCCAGCAGCTTGAGTGGACTAGACCCCCTCGGAGAGACCCAGTACTTC
TRBJ1-2	TRBV9	-	-	CASSVEGSGVFGYTF	TGTGCCAGCAGCGTAGAAGGCAGCGGGGTCTTTGGCTACACCTTC
TRBJ2-1	TRBV7-2	-	-	CASSLAVSSYNEQFF	TGTGCCAGCAGCTTAGCCGTGAGCTCCTACAATGAGCAGTTCTTC
TRBJ2-4	TRBV5-5	TRBD1	few	CASSWRTGINDIQYF	TGTGCCAGCAGCTGGAGGACAGGGATTAATGACATTCAGTACTTC